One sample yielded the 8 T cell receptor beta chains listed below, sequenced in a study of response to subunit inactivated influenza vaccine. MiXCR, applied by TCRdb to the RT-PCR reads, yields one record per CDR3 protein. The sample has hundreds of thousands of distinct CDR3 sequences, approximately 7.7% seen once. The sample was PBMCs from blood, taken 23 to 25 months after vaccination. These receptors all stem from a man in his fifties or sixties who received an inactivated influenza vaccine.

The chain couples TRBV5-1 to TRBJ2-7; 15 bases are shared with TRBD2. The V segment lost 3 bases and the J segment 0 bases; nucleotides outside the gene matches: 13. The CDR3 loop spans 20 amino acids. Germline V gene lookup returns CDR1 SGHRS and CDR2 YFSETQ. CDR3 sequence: CASSWGSGTSGRRSSYEQYF. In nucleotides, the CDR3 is TGCGCCAGCAGCTGGGGATCCGGGACTAGCGGGAGGCGAAGCTCCTACGAGCAGTACTTC.

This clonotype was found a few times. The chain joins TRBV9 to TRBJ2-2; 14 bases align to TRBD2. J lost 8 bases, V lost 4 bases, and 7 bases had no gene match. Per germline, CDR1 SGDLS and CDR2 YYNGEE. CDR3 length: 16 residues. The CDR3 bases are TGTGCCAGCAGCCCCCTGACTAGCGGGAGGGAGGGGGAGCTGTTTTTT. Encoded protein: CASSPLTSGREGELFF.

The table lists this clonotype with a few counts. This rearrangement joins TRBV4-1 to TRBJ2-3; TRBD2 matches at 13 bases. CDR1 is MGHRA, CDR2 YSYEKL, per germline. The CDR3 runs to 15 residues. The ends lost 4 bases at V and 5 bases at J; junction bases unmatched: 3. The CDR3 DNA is TGCGCCAGCAGCCTCGGGACTAGCGGGATAGATACGCAGTATTTT. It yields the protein CASSLGTSGIDTQYF.

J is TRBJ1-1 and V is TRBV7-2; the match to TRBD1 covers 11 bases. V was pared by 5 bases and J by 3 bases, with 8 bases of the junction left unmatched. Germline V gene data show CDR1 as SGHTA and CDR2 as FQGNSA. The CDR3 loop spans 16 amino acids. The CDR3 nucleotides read TGTGCCAGCAGCAAACGGACAGGGGGCGCGGACACTGAAGCTTTCTTT. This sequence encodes CASSKRTGGADTEAFF.

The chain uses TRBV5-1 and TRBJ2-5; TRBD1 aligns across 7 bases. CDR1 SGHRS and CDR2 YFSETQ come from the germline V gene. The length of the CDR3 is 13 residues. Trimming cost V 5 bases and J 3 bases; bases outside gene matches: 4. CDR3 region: CASRTGTEETQYF. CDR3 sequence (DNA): TGCGCCAGCAGGACCGGGACAGAAGAGACCCAGTACTTC.

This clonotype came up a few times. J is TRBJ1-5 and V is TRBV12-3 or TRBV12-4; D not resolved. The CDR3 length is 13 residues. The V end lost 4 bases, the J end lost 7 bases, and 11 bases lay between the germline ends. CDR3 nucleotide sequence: TGTGCCAGCAGTTCAACTCGGGCCCAGCCCCAGCATTTT. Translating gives CASSSTRAQPQHF.

CDR3 nucleotides: TGTGCCAGCTCGTCAAACCAACTGGAGACCCAGTACTTC. This encodes CASSSNQLETQYF. J is TRBJ2-5 and V is TRBV18; D remains unclear. V was shortened by 6 bases and J by 5 bases, with 13 bases between the two germline ends. This CDR3 is built from 13 residues. Germline V gene data show CDR1 as KGHSH and CDR2 as LQKENI.

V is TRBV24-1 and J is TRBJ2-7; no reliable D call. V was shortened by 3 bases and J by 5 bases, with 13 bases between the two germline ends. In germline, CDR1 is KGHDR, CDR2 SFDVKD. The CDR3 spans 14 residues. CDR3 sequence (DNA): TGTGCCACCAGTGATGGACCCAGCAAGGACGAGCAGTACTTC. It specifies CATSDGPSKDEQYF.